Presented here are 8 T cell receptor beta chains from one specimen sequenced in a study of blood T cell repertoires in COVID-19. Repertoires were generated with immunoSEQ multiplex PCR, while TCRdb's copy carries only in-frame clones and drops some. This sample has approximately 210,000 clones, with roughly four fifths found just once. The sample taken for sequencing was peripheral blood. The receptors shown here come from a woman in her 40s with acute or convalescent COVID-19.

This chain links TRBV3-1 (or the pseudogene TRBV3-2) with TRBJ1-1; no clear D gene. The CDR3 consists of 15 residues. Germline V gene lookup returns CDR1 LGHDT and CDR2 YNNKEL (reference sequence). V was trimmed by 2 bases and J by 0 bases, leaving 10 bases between them. This chain's CDR3 is CASSQPGTMNTEAFF. DNA for the CDR3: TGTGCCAGCAGCCAACCGGGAACTATGAACACTGAAGCTTTCTTT.

The chain links TRBV7-2 to TRBJ1-1; no definite D call. V was shortened by 4 bases and J by 5 bases, with 8 bases between the two germline ends. CDR1 is SGHTA and CDR2 is FQGNSA in the germline V gene. The CDR3 totals 12 residues. The CDR3 sequence: CASSSPLTEAFF. Here the CDR3 DNA reads TGTGCCAGCAGCTCCCCTTTGACTGAAGCTTTCTTT.

This clone was seen only a few times. The J gene is TRBJ2-7, the V gene TRBV4-1, with 9 nucleotides matching TRBD1. The CDR3 totals 17 residues. Germline V gene data show CDR1 as MGHRA and CDR2 as YSYEKL. Trimming removed 0 bases from V and 6 bases from J; junction bases left unmatched: 12. In DNA form, the CDR3 reads TGCGCCAGCAGCCAAGAACTAGGACAGGGGTCCAACCGCGAGCAGTACTTC. It specifies CASSQELGQGSNREQYF.

CDR3 in amino acids: CASSPLAGAYEQYF. DNA for the CDR3: TGTGCCAGCAGCCCTCTAGCGGGGGCCTACGAGCAGTACTTC. The V and J genes are TRBV3-1 (or the pseudogene TRBV3-2) and TRBJ2-7, with 10 bases that match TRBD2. This CDR3 has 14 residues. The trim removed 4 bases at V and 2 bases at J, leaving 2 bases unmatched. Germline CDR1 and CDR2: LGHDT and YNNKEL (reference sequence).

The chain uses TRBV14 and TRBJ2-7; 11 bases match TRBD1. V trimming: 0 bases; J trimming: 6 bases; junction bases outside the gene matches: 7. The germline V gene has CDR1 SGHDN and CDR2 FVKESK. The CDR3 contains 16 residues. The CDR3 bases are TGTGCCAGCAGCCAAGATTTCGGGACAGGGGGAACCGAGCAGTACTTC. It encodes CASSQDFGTGGTEQYF.

This clone was seen only a few times. The J gene is TRBJ2-1, the V gene TRBV11-2; D is possibly TRBD1 (7 bases). CDR3 length equals 15 residues. V was clipped by 3 bases and J by 6 bases, with 15 bases between them. Germline V gives CDR1 SGHAT, CDR2 FQNNGV. The CDR3 sequence: CASSLTTGRINEQFF. CDR3 bases: TGTGCCAGCAGCTTGACGACAGGGAGGATCAATGAGCAGTTCTTC. Full variable domain (remainder filled in from reference TRBV11-2 and TRBJ2-1): EAGVAQSPRYKIIEKRQSVAFWCNPISGHATLYWYQQILGQGPKLLIQFQNNGVVDDSQLPKDRFSAERLKGVDSTLKIQPAKLEDSAVYLCASSLTTGRINEQFFGPGTRLTVL.

This clone was seen only a few times. The chain links TRBV5-1 to TRBJ2-1; D gene ambiguous. This CDR3 has 14 amino acids. The V gene's germline CDR1 is SGHRS and CDR2 YFSETQ. Deletions cut 0 bases from V and 4 bases from J, with 8 bases between. The CDR3 region has the DNA TGCGCCAGCAGCTTGGCTGCGGCATACAATGAGCAGTTCTTC. Protein: CASSLAAAYNEQFF.

The rearrangement links TRBV18 to TRBJ1-1, with no clear D. The CDR3 runs to 13 residues. V lost 0 bases and J lost 1, with 3 bases in between. Germline V gives CDR1 KGHSH, CDR2 LQKENI. The CDR3 region has the DNA TGTGCCAGCTCACCACCCTGGAACACTGAAGCTTTCTTT. Protein: CASSPPWNTEAFF.